Given below is one TCR beta chain in context. At the DNA level, this CDR3 is encoded by other sequences in the same sample as well. J gave up 5 bases and V 0 bases, and 3 bases lay outside the gene matches. The CDR3 totals 15 residues. Germline lookup yields CDR1 SGDLS and CDR2 YYNGEE. This specimen comes from a study of cytomegalovirus exposure and HLA in healthy donors. The PCR made use of 60 Vbeta and 13 Jbeta primers. Measured with immunoSEQ multiplex PCR; TCRdb has only the in-frame clones, and not every one. The table has about 180,000 clones, approximately 84% seen once. The rearrangement joins TRBV9 to TRBJ1-1, with 11 bases identical to TRBD1. What was sequenced was PBMCs. The receptor's source is a girl under 18 in good health and CMV-seropositive. CDR3 residues: CASSVEGTGGTEAFF. The CDR3 DNA is TGTGCCAGCAGCGTAGAAGGGACAGGGGGAACTGAAGCTTTCTTT.